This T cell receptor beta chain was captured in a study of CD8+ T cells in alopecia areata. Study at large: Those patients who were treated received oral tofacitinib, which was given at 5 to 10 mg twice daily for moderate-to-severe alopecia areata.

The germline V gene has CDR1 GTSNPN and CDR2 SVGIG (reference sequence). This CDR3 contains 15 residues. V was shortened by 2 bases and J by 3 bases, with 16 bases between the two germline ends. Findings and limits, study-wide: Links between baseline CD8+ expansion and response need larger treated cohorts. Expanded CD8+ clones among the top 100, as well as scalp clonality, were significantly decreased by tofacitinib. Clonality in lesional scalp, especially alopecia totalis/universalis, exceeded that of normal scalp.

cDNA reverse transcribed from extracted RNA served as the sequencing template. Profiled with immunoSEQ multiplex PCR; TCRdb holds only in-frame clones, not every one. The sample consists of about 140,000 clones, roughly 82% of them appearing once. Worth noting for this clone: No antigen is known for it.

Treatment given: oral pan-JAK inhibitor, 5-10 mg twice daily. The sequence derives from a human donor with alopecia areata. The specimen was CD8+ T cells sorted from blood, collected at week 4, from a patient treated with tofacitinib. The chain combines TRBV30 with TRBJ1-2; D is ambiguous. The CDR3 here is CAWSIPPVTYYGYTF. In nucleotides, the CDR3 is TGTGCCTGGAGTATCCCCCCTGTTACCTACTATGGCTACACCTTC.